The 19 T cell receptor beta chains in this list originate from one sample, sequenced in a study of T cells in Graves' hyperthyroidism and ophthalmopathy. Amplified TCR beta CDR3 regions derived from RNA transcripts. The TCR CDR3 first-round RT-PCR relied on the HTBI primer set. MiXCR, run by TCRdb on the multiplex PCR reads, gives a single entry per CDR3 protein. This table has approximately 250,000 distinct CDR3 sequences, over 20% appearing once. Specimen: blood. The receptors come from a woman in her thirties or forties with Graves' ophthalmopathy.

The sample holds many counts of this clonotype. The V gene is TRBV6-1, the J gene TRBJ2-7, with 8 bases aligning to TRBD2. Germline trimming cut 7 bases from V and 3 bases from J; bases unmatched to any gene: 8. The CDR3 is 14 residues long. Germline loops: CDR1 MNHNS, CDR2 SASEGT. The CDR3 nucleotides are TGTGCCAGCAAAATTAGCGGGGCCCTCTACGAGCAGTACTTC. This codes for CASKISGALYEQYF.

This clonotype was detected many times. The V call is TRBV6-5, the J call TRBJ2-5; possible D gene TRBD2, 6 bases. The germline V gene has CDR1 MNHEY and CDR2 SVGAGI. V shed 4 bases and J shed 1 base, with 16 bases lying between them. This CDR3 contains 16 residues. CDR3 DNA: TGTGCCAGCAGTTCCGCCCTGGAGCGGGCCCAAGAGACCCAGTACTTC. It codes for CASSSALERAQETQYF.

V usage is TRBV6-1 and J usage is TRBJ1-1, with a tentative D call TRBD1 (6 bases). Trimming left V 7 bases short and J 7 bases short, with 19 bases between. Germline V gives CDR1 MNHNS, CDR2 SASEGT. The CDR3 has 14 residues. CDR3 bases: TGTGCCAGCACGAAAGCACAGGGAGAGGTTGAAGCTTTCTTT. Encoded protein: CASTKAQGEVEAFF.

This clonotype was seen a handful of times. This CDR3 reads CASSEALAGAQETQYF. CDR3 bases: TGTGCCAGCAGTGAAGCCCTAGCGGGAGCCCAAGAGACCCAGTACTTC. The rearrangement joins TRBV2 to TRBJ2-5; 10 nucleotides align to TRBD2. The CDR3 is made up of 16 amino acids. Germline lookup yields CDR1 SNHLY and CDR2 FYNNEI. The V segment lost 0 bases and the J segment 1 base; nucleotides outside the gene matches: 2. The complete variable domain, with remaining parts taken from reference TRBV2 and TRBJ2-5, reads EPEVTQTPSHQVTQMGQEVILRCVPISNHLYFYWYRQILGQKVEFLVSFYNNEISEKSEIFDDQFSVERPDGSNFTLKIRSTKLEDSAMYFCASSEALAGAQETQYFGPGTRLLVL.

This clonotype was detected ten times or more. The rearrangement links TRBV18 to TRBJ1-1; 8 nucleotides align to TRBD1. J lost 4 bases, V lost 3 bases, and 4 bases had no gene match. The CDR3 totals 14 residues. Germline V gives CDR1 KGHSH, CDR2 LQKENI. CDR3 nucleotides: TGTGCCAGCTCACCCACTGGACAGGGCACTGAAGCTTTCTTT. This gives the protein CASSPTGQGTEAFF.

This clonotype came up many times. V is TRBV12-3 or TRBV12-4 and J is TRBJ1-1; D is ambiguous. V was pared by 5 bases and J by 1 base, with 17 bases between. CDR3 length: 16 residues. CDR3 region: CASSPLVVGRNTEAFF. CDR3 DNA sequence: TGTGCCAGCAGTCCCCTGGTTGTGGGCCGGAACACTGAAGCTTTCTTT.

This clonotype has at least ten counts. The genes are TRBV28 and TRBJ1-5; D not resolved. CDR1 MDHEN and CDR2 SYDVKM come from the germline V gene. V was clipped by 3 bases and J by 8 bases, with 11 bases between them. The CDR3 is 13 amino acids. The CDR3 is CASSFPTREPQHF. The CDR3 bases are TGTGCCAGCAGTTTCCCGACGAGGGAGCCCCAGCATTTT.

The chain carries TRBV6-2 or TRBV6-3 and TRBJ1-1; D gene unclear. Per the germline V gene, CDR1 is MNHEY and CDR2 is SVGEGT. V gave up 2 bases and J gave up 5 bases, with 18 bases separating them. This CDR3 comprises 16 residues. The CDR3 protein is CASSYNPRRAWTEAFF. CDR3 nucleotides: TGTGCCAGCAGTTACAACCCTCGTCGCGCTTGGACTGAAGCTTTCTTT.

This clonotype has a count of ten or more. The chain carries TRBV7-8 and TRBJ2-7, with 10 positions matching TRBD2. The junction had 11 bases not matched to a gene; V was cut back by 1 base and J by 2 bases. Germline CDR1 reads SGHVS; CDR2 reads FQNEAQ. The CDR3 covers 18 residues. DNA of the CDR3: TGTGCCAGCAGCTTAGAAGCGGGAGGGCGAATAAAGCCCTACGAGCAGTACTTC. As protein: CASSLEAGGRIKPYEQYF.

Remarks on this clonotype: The germline gene is not matched at one end of the junction; a read error may be the cause. The chain links TRBV10-3 to TRBJ2-7, with 7 positions matching TRBD1. CDR1 and CDR2 from the germline V gene are ENHRY and SYGVKD. The CDR3 is made up of 15 amino acids. The CDR3 sequence: CASSARLRGSYEQYF. The DNA for the CDR3 is TGTGCCAGCAGTGCTCGACTCAGGGGGTCGTACGAGCAGTACTTC.

This clonotype was seen ten or more times. This CDR3 is CASSIGTELGYTF. CDR3 in DNA: TGCGCCAGCAGCATCGGGACGGAGCTTGGCTACACCTTC. The J gene is TRBJ1-2, the V gene TRBV5-1; tentative D call: TRBD1 (5 bases). CDR3 length: 13 amino acids. Germline V gene data show CDR1 as SGHRS and CDR2 as YFSETQ. Trimming removed 4 bases at V and 7 bases at J, with 14 bases between.

This clonotype was counted many times. This chain joins TRBV20-1 and TRBJ2-7, with TRBD1 identical over 8 bases. The CDR3 spans 16 residues. Germline CDR1 is DFQATT and CDR2 is SNEGSKA (reference sequence). The V segment lost 0 bases and the J segment 1 base; nucleotides outside the gene matches: 8. The chain's CDR3 is CSARDPDRGRSYEQYF. In DNA, the CDR3 is TGCAGTGCTAGAGACCCCGACAGGGGAAGGTCCTACGAGCAGTACTTC.

This clonotype was counted ten times or more. The rearrangement joins TRBV12-3 or TRBV12-4 to TRBJ2-7, with 9 bases aligning to TRBD2. V shed 2 bases and J 3 bases; nucleotides not matched to a gene: 5. The CDR3 spans 15 residues. DNA of the CDR3: TGTGCCAGCAGTTTAATAGCGGGAGTAAGCTACGAGCAGTACTTC. This encodes CASSLIAGVSYEQYF.

This clonotype has a count of ten or more. The V gene is TRBV4-1, the J gene TRBJ2-6; D could derive from TRBD1 or TRBD2 (5 bases each). V gave up 2 bases and J gave up 4 bases, with 12 bases separating them. Per the germline V gene, CDR1 is MGHRA and CDR2 is YSYEKL. The CDR3 loop spans 16 amino acids. CDR3 amino acids: CASSQSLGDGANVLTF. CDR3 in DNA: TGCGCCAGCAGCCAATCGCTCGGGGACGGGGCCAACGTCCTGACTTTC.

Note on this clonotype: Sequence at one end of the junction differs from germline and may be a read error. The chain is built from TRBV30 and TRBJ1-2; perhaps TRBD1 as D (5 bases). The CDR3 sequence is 12 residues long. Germline CDR1 GTSNPN, CDR2 SVGIG (reference sequence). The CDR3 loop reads CAWSDRGFGYIF. The CDR3 DNA sequence: TGTGCCTGGTCGGACCGGGGGTTCGGCTACATCTTC.

This clonotype has just a few counts. The chain employs TRBV6-1 and TRBJ1-2; no clear D gene. V lost 2 bases and J lost 2, with 9 bases in between. There are 14 residues in the CDR3. Germline values: CDR1 MNHNS, CDR2 SASEGT. The CDR3 DNA follows: TGTGCCAGCAGTGAATACGGTGACAACTATGGCTACACCTTC. It is translated as CASSEYGDNYGYTF.

This clonotype was found many times. This sequence joins TRBV12-3 or TRBV12-4 and TRBJ1-5; D unresolved. The CDR3 is 11 amino acids. Trimming took 5 bases from V and 11 from J, leaving 10 bases between them. CDR3 amino acids: CASSQAGAQHF. The DNA of the CDR3 is TGTGCCAGCAGTCAAGCCGGGGCCCAGCATTTT.

This clonotype was found many times. V is TRBV29-1 and J is TRBJ1-1, with 8 bases fitting TRBD1. The CDR3 contains 13 residues. Germline V gives CDR1 SQVTM, CDR2 ANQGSEA. The J segment lost 2 bases and the V segment lost 6 bases, leaving 5 bases of the junction unmatched. The CDR3 is CSVFAGGNTEAFF. In DNA, the CDR3 is TGCAGCGTCTTCGCAGGGGGCAACACTGAAGCTTTCTTT.

This clonotype was found many times. The J gene is TRBJ2-7, the V gene TRBV30, with D possibly being TRBD1 (6 bases). Germline CDR1 reads GTSNPN; CDR2 reads SVGIG (reference sequence). V was clipped by 0 bases and J by 3 bases, with 15 bases between them. The CDR3 covers 15 residues. The chain's CDR3 is CAWSVQGRLHYEQYF. The CDR3 DNA reads TGTGCCTGGAGTGTACAGGGACGGCTCCACTACGAGCAGTACTTC.